These 7 T cell receptor beta chains were sequenced from one sample in a study of blood T cell repertoires in COVID-19. Sequenced by immunoSEQ multiplex PCR; TCRdb stores in-frame clones only, minus some. There are around 100,000 clones in the sample; roughly 89% occur only once, and around 5.5% lies in the top ten. Sample: peripheral blood. The source is a human donor in a cohort sampled during active COVID-19.

V is TRBV10-3 and J is TRBJ2-2, with D perhaps TRBD2 (5 bases). V was pared by 3 bases and J by 4 bases, with 12 bases between. Germline lookup yields CDR1 ENHRY and CDR2 SYGVKD. The CDR3 has 15 residues. The CDR3 loop reads CAISEAASGTGELFF. DNA of the CDR3: TGTGCCATCAGTGAAGCGGCATCGGGCACCGGGGAGCTGTTTTTT.

The chain couples TRBV18 to TRBJ2-1, with a possible D match to TRBD1 (5 bases). Trimming left V 6 bases short and J 3 bases short, with 27 bases between. This CDR3 comprises 19 residues. CDR1 and CDR2 (germline): KGHSH, LQKENI. The CDR3 coding sequence is TGTGCCAGCTCGCCGACAAGGGGTGAAGTCAATGGCAACTACAATGAGCAGTTCTTC. This translates into CASSPTRGEVNGNYNEQFF.

This sequence joins TRBV29-1 and TRBJ2-3, with 11 bases lining up with TRBD2. The V segment lost 5 bases and the J segment 6 bases; nucleotides outside the gene matches: 4. CDR1 SQVTM and CDR2 ANQGSEA come from the germline V gene. CDR3 size: 13 residues. The CDR3 sequence is CSVTSGSVDTQYF. The CDR3 nucleotides are TGCAGCGTTACTAGCGGGAGTGTCGATACGCAGTATTTT.

The chain is built from TRBV7-6 and TRBJ2-6; TRBD2 agrees at 9 bases. The germline V gene has CDR1 SGHVS and CDR2 FNYEAQ. Germline trimming cut 5 bases from V and 0 bases from J; bases unmatched to any gene: 11. The CDR3 sequence is 19 residues long. CDR3 amino acids: CASSPRLGGGASGANVLTF. CDR3 bases: TGTGCCAGCAGCCCCCGTCTTGGCGGGGGGGCCTCTGGGGCCAACGTCCTGACTTTC.

V is TRBV10-3 and J is TRBJ2-3; the match to TRBD2 covers 10 bases. The CDR3 is 17 residues long. Germline CDR1 and CDR2: ENHRY and SYGVKD. V lost 6 bases and J lost 1; bases outside the gene matches: 10. The CDR3 loop is CAISPLGLAGGTDTQYF. In DNA form, the CDR3 reads TGTGCCATCAGCCCCCTAGGGCTAGCGGGAGGCACAGATACGCAGTATTTT.

The chain is built from TRBV5-1 and TRBJ2-3; tentatively, D is TRBD2 (6 bases). The CDR3 runs 15 residues. The V and J ends lost 0 bases and 3 bases respectively, with 11 bases between them. CDR1 is SGHRS and CDR2 is YFSETQ in the germline V gene. The CDR3 loop is CASSLGPGATDTQYF. The CDR3 region has the DNA TGCGCCAGCAGCTTGGGACCGGGAGCGACAGATACGCAGTATTTT.

The chain combines TRBV7-7 with TRBJ2-3, with 10 bases that match TRBD2. CDR1 and CDR2 (germline): SSHAT, FNYEAQ (reference sequence). The CDR3 spans 15 residues. V shed 5 bases and J 2 bases; nucleotides not matched to a gene: 4. CDR3 bases: TGTGCCAGCAGCCCGGGACTAGCGAACACAGATACGCAGTATTTT. Protein sequence: CASSPGLANTDTQYF.